This TCR beta chain was sequenced during a study of blood T cell repertoires in COVID-19. The data were produced by immunoSEQ multiplex PCR, yet TCRdb's version contains in-frame clones alone and is incomplete. The profile shows approximately 85,000 clones, 90% of them singletons. V was trimmed by 6 bases and J by 0 bases, leaving 20 bases between them. CDR1 MDHEN and CDR2 SYDVKM come from the germline V gene. The CDR3 is 17 amino acids. This receptor was identified in a woman older than 75 with active or convalescent COVID-19. The chain employs TRBV28 and TRBJ1-1; D possibly corresponds to TRBD1 (6 bases). Sample: peripheral blood. The CDR3 bases are TGTGCCAGCAGAACCCCTGGACAGATTAGGATGAACACTGAAGCTTTCTTT. Protein product: CASRTPGQIRMNTEAFF.